The next 5 T cell receptor beta chains were all read from a single sample in a study of blood T cell repertoires in COVID-19. The assay was immunoSEQ multiplex PCR, and TCRdb's table has in-frame clones only and misses some. The table lists fewer than 350,000 clones, around 85% of them singletons. Sequenced material: PBMCs or T cells enriched from blood (not recorded which). The receptor source for this set is a woman aged 25 to 39 who had been exposed to COVID-19.

The chain employs TRBV12-3 or TRBV12-4 and TRBJ2-3, with D tentatively TRBD2 (5 bases). There are 12 residues in the CDR3. The V gene lost 3 bases and the J gene lost 5 bases, with 6 bases spanning the gap. CDR3 sequence: CASSFGVDTQYF. CDR3 coding DNA: TGTGCCAGCAGTTTCGGGGTAGATACGCAGTATTTT.

V is TRBV5-5 and J is TRBJ2-1; 10 bases match TRBD2. The CDR3 covers 15 residues. Trimming removed 4 bases from V and 7 bases from J; junction bases left unmatched: 8. Germline V CDR1 and CDR2: SGHKS, YYEKEE (reference sequence). The DNA for the CDR3 is TGTGCCAGCAGCCCAAATAGCGGGGGGTTAAATGAGCAGTTCTTC. It translates to CASSPNSGGLNEQFF. The entire variable domain, with the rest obtained from reference TRBV5-5 and TRBJ2-1, is as follows: DAGVTQSPTHLIKTRGQQVTLRCSPISGHKSVSWYQQVLGQGPQFIFQYYEKEERGRGNFPDRFSARQFPNYSSELNVNALLLGDSALYLCASSPNSGGLNEQFFGPGTRLTVL.

This chain joins TRBV5-4 and TRBJ1-2; TRBD1 aligns across 9 bases. This CDR3 is built from 16 residues. Unmatched junction bases numbered 6, after V lost 3 bases and J lost 0 bases. Germline lookup yields CDR1 SGHNT and CDR2 YYREEE (reference sequence). CDR3 bases: TGTGCCAGCAGCTCCGGGGGGACAGGGACTAACTATGGCTACACCTTC. This codes for CASSSGGTGTNYGYTF.

The chain employs TRBV27 and TRBJ2-7, with no clear D. The germline V gene has CDR1 MNHEY and CDR2 SMNVEV (reference sequence). The CDR3 consists of 13 residues. V gave up 5 bases and J gave up 0 bases, with 8 bases separating them. In DNA, the CDR3 is TGTGCCAGCAGTCCCATCCCCTCCTACGAGCAGTACTTC. Translating gives CASSPIPSYEQYF.

The chain has TRBV30 and TRBJ1-5; maybe TRBD1 (5 bases). Germline V gene lookup returns CDR1 GTSNPN and CDR2 SVGIG (reference sequence). Trimming removed 2 bases at V and 6 bases at J, with 11 bases between. The CDR3 extends over 13 amino acids. Here the CDR3 reads CAWSLSGVQPQHF. The CDR3 DNA sequence: TGTGCCTGGAGTTTGTCGGGGGTTCAGCCCCAGCATTTT.